The present entry profiles one T cell receptor beta chain with its context. The data were obtained in a study of blood T cell repertoires in COVID-19. Study details: The analysed material was cDNA or gDNA that came from T cells, B-cell-depleted T cells, or PBMCs.

Sequencing was performed with immunoSEQ multiplex PCR; in TCRdb, only in-frame clones are kept and a portion is missing. The data show some 140,000 clones, about four fifths seen once. The sample taken for sequencing was peripheral blood. The receptor was derived from a woman over 75 with acute or convalescent COVID-19.

CDR3 loop: CASSLAEGQGTEAFF. In DNA form, the CDR3 reads TGTGCCAGCAGCTTAGCGGAGGGGCAGGGTACTGAAGCTTTCTTT. The chain recombines TRBV7-9 with TRBJ1-1, with a possible D match to TRBD1 (5 bases). Deletions cut 0 bases from V and 5 bases from J, with 13 bases between. This CDR3 is 15 amino acids long. Germline V gene sequence: CDR1 SEHNR, CDR2 FQNEAQ (reference sequence).